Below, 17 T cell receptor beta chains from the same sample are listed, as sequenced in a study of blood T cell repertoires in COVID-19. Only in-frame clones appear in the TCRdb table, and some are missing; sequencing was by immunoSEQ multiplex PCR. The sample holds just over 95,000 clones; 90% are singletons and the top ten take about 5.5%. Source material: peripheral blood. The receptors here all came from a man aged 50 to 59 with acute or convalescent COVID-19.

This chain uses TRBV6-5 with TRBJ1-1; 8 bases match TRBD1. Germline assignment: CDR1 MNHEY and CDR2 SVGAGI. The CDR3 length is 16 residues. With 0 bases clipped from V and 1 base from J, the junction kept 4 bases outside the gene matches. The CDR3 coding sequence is TGTGCCAGCAGTTACTCGAGGACAGGGAGGAACACTGAAGCTTTCTTT. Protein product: CASSYSRTGRNTEAFF.

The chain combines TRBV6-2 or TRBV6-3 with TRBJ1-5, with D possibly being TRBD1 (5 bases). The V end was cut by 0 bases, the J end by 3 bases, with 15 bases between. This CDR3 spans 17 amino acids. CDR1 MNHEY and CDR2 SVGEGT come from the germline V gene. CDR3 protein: CASSYSIGRDYNQPQHF. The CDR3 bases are TGTGCCAGCAGTTACTCGATCGGCCGGGACTACAATCAGCCCCAGCATTTT.

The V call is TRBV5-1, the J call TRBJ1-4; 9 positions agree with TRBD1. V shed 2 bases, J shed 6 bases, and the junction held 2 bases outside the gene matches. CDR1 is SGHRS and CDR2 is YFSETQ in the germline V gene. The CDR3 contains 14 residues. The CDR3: CASSLDRGYEKLFF. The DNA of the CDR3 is TGCGCCAGCAGCTTAGACAGGGGGTATGAAAAACTGTTTTTT. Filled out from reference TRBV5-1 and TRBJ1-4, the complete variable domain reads KAGVTQTPRYLIKTRGQQVTLSCSPISGHRSVSWYQQTPGQGLQFLFEYFSETQRNKGNFPGRFSGRQFSNSRSEMNVSTLELGDSALYLCASSLDRGYEKLFFGSGTQLSVL.

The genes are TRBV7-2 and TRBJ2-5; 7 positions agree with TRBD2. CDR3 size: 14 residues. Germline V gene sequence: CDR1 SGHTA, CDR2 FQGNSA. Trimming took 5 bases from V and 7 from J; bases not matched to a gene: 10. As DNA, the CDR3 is TGTGCCAGCAGCCCTGCTAGCGGATCGGCGACCCAGTACTTC. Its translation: CASSPASGSATQYF.

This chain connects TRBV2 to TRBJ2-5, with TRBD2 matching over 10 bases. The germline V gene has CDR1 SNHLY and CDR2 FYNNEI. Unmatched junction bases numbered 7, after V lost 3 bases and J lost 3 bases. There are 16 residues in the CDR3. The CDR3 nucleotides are TGTGCCAGCAGTGAGAAAGCGGGAGGGCCTAAAGAGACCCAGTACTTC. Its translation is CASSEKAGGPKETQYF.

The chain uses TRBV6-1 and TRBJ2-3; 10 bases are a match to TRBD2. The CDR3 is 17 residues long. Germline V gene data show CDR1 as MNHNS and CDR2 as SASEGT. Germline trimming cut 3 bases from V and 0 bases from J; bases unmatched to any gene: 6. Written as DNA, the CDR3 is TGTGCCAGCAGTGAGTCTAGCGGGGGCCCTAGCACAGATACGCAGTATTTT. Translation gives CASSESSGGPSTDTQYF.

The CDR3, as DNA: TGTGCCAGCAGCTTAAGAGTTGGGACAGGGGATGGCTACACCTTC. Translated: CASSLRVGTGDGYTF. The chain recombines TRBV7-2 with TRBJ1-2; 10 positions agree with TRBD1. The V gene end was trimmed by 2 bases and the J gene end by 6 bases; junction bases not matched to a gene: 6. This CDR3 has 15 amino acids. Germline CDR1 and CDR2: SGHTA and FQGNSA. Looking up the rest from reference TRBV7-2 and TRBJ1-2 gives the full variable domain: GAGVSQSPSNKVTEKGKDVELRCDPISGHTALYWYRQSLGQGLEFLIYFQGNSAPDKSGLPSDRFSAERTGGSVSTLTIQRTQQEDSAVYLCASSLRVGTGDGYTFGSGTRLTVV.

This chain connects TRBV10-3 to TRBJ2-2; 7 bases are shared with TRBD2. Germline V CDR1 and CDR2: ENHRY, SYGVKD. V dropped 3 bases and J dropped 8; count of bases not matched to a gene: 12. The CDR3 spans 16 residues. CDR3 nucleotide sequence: TGTGCCATCAGTGAAGCTAGCGGTCCCCGACGGGGGGAGCTGTTTTTT. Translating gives CAISEASGPRRGELFF.

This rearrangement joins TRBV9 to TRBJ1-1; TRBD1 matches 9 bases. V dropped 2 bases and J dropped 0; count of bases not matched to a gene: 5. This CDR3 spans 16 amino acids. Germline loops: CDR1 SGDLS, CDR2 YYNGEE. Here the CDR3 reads CASSVGQGRMNTEAFF. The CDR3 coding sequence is TGTGCCAGCAGCGTCGGACAGGGGAGGATGAACACTGAAGCTTTCTTT.

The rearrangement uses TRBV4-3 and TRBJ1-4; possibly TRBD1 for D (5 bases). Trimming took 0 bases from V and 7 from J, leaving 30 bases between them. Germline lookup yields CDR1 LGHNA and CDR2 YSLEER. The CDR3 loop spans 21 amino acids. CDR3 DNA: TGCGCCAGCAGCCAAGATCCTCCCCTGGTCCACGGCGACAGCAGAACTGAAAAACTGTTTTTT. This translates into CASSQDPPLVHGDSRTEKLFF.

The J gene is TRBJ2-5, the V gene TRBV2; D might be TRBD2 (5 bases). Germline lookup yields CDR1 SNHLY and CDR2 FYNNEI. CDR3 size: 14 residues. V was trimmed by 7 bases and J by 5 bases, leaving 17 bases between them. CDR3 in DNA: TGTGCCAGCATGACCCAGCGGACCGGGGAGACCCAGTACTTC. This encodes CASMTQRTGETQYF.

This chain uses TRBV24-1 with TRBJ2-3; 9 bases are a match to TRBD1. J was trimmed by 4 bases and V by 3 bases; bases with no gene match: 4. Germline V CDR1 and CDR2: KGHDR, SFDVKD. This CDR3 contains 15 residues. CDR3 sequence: CATSDTGTGPDTQYF. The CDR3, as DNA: TGTGCCACCAGTGATACCGGGACAGGGCCAGATACGCAGTATTTT.

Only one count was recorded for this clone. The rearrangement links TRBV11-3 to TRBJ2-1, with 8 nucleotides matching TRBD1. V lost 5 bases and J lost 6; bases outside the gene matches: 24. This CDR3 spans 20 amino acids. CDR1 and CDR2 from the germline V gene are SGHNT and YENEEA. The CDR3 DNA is TGTGCCAGCAGCCTCCCCCCTCGGACAGGGTGGTTCGGAGTTAGCAATGAGCAGTTCTTC. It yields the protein CASSLPPRTGWFGVSNEQFF.

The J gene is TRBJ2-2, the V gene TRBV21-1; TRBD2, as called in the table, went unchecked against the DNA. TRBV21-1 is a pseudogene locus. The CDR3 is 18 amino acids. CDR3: CASSKIPSGRASAGELFF. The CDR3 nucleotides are TGTGCCAGCAGCAAAATCCCTAGCGGGAGGGCCTCGGCCGGGGAGCTGTTTTTT.

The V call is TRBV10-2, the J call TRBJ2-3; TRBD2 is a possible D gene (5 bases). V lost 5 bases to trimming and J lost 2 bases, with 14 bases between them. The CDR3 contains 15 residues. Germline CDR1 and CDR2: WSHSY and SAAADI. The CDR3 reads CASSTSDSYTDTQYF. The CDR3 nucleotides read TGCGCCAGCAGTACATCGGACTCCTACACAGATACGCAGTATTTT.

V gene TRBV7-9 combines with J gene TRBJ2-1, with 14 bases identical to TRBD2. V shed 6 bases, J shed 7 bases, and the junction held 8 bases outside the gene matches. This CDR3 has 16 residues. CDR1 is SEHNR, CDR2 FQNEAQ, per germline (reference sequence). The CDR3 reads CASRRLAGGVGNEQFF. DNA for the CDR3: TGTGCCAGCAGGAGACTAGCGGGAGGGGTTGGGAATGAGCAGTTCTTC.

DNA for the CDR3: TGTGCCACCAGTGATCCCCCGACAGGCGTGGGCAATCAGCCCCAGCATTTT. Its protein product is CATSDPPTGVGNQPQHF. This chain uses TRBV24-1 with TRBJ1-5; possibly TRBD1 for D (6 bases). CDR1 and CDR2 from the germline V gene are KGHDR and SFDVKD. V was clipped by 3 bases and J by 2 bases, with 16 bases between them. The CDR3 contains 17 residues.